These 22 T cell receptor beta chains share one sample of origin, sequenced in a study of molecular identifiers for immune sequencing clone quantification. TCRdb re-analysed the PCR reads in MiXCR, keeping a single row per CDR3 protein. The repertoire consists of 490,000 or so distinct CDR3 sequences, with about 26% occurring once and the leading ten covering about 0.75%. The sequencing sample was made of naive CD8+ T cells from blood, with Jurkat cell RNA spiked in. The subset was: FACS-sorted CD8+CD4-CCR7+CD45RA+ naive T cells. Source of these receptors: a human donor in good health. Some libraries in this study had Jurkat cell RNA spiked in.

The chain employs TRBV6-2 or TRBV6-3 and TRBJ1-5; the D gene is possibly TRBD1 (6 bases). The germline V and J ends were trimmed by 2 bases and 2 bases, with 19 bases remaining between them. The CDR3 has 18 residues. Germline lookup yields CDR1 MNHEY and CDR2 SVGEGT. CDR3 protein: CASSYEWEQGLGNQPQHF. Written as DNA, the CDR3 is TGTGCCAGCAGTTACGAATGGGAACAGGGACTCGGCAATCAGCCCCAGCATTTT.

On this clonotype: A read error is possible here, since a much larger clone lies one base away. The V call is TRBV2, the J call TRBJ2-7, with D tentatively TRBD1 or TRBD2 (6 bases each). From germline, CDR1 is SNHLY and CDR2 FYNNEI. This CDR3 comprises 15 residues. V was clipped by 2 bases and J by 5 bases, with 16 bases between them. The CDR3 protein is CASSERGARIHEQYV. In nucleotides, the CDR3 is TGTGCCAGCAGTGAAAGGGGGGCAAGGATCCACGAGCAGTACGTC.

The sample holds a few counts of this clonotype. The genes are TRBV6-2 or TRBV6-3 and TRBJ2-7; TRBD2 aligns across 7 bases. There are 15 residues in the CDR3. V trimming: 2 bases; J trimming: 3 bases; junction bases outside the gene matches: 7. Germline values: CDR1 MNHEY, CDR2 SVGEGT. As DNA, the CDR3 is TGTGCCAGCAGTTACGTGGGTAGCGGGTACTACGAGCAGTACTTC. Encoded protein: CASSYVGSGYYEQYF.

In its sample, this clonotype was seen a few times. The CDR3 DNA reads as TGCAGTGCTAGAGATATGACGGAGACCCAGTACTTC. Translated, it gives CSARDMTETQYF. V usage is TRBV20-1 and J usage is TRBJ2-5; D gene uncertain. The V and J ends lost 0 bases and 5 bases respectively, with 7 bases between them. This CDR3 is built from 12 residues. The germline CDR1 and CDR2 sequences are DFQATT and SNEGSKA (reference sequence).

The V and J genes are TRBV20-1 and TRBJ2-7, with 8 bases fitting TRBD1. The V segment lost 0 bases and the J segment 2 bases; nucleotides outside the gene matches: 9. CDR1 and CDR2 (germline): DFQATT, SNEGSKA (reference sequence). The CDR3 runs to 16 residues. In DNA, the CDR3 is TGCAGTGCTAGAGATAGCTCGAGACAGGGGCCCTACGAGCAGTACTTC. Translation: CSARDSSRQGPYEQYF.

The V gene is TRBV28, the J gene TRBJ2-1, with TRBD2 matching over 13 bases. Germline loops: CDR1 MDHEN, CDR2 SYDVKM. V shed 6 bases and J 2 bases; nucleotides not matched to a gene: 1. This CDR3 contains 15 residues. The DNA of the CDR3 is TGTGCCAGCAGAACTAGCGGGAGGGCCTACAATGAGCAGTTCTTC. Protein product: CASRTSGRAYNEQFF. Full variable domain (outside the CDR3, taken from reference TRBV28 and TRBJ2-1): DVKVTQSSRYLVKRTGEKVFLECVQDMDHENMFWYRQDPGLGLRLIYFSYDVKMKEKGDIPEGYSVSREKKERFSLILESASTNQTSMYLCASRTSGRAYNEQFFGPGTRLTVL.

The V and J genes are TRBV4-1 and TRBJ2-7; D remains unclear. V shed 1 base and J shed 1 base, with 8 bases lying between them. Germline V CDR1 and CDR2: MGHRA, YSYEKL. The CDR3 is made up of 14 amino acids. The chain's CDR3 is CASSQVHSSYEQYF. The DNA of the CDR3 is TGCGCCAGCAGCCAAGTACACAGTTCCTACGAGCAGTACTTC.

The chain is built from TRBV9 and TRBJ2-1; the match to TRBD2 covers 7 bases. The germline V gene has CDR1 SGDLS and CDR2 YYNGEE. The V gene end was trimmed by 0 bases and the J gene end by 5 bases; junction bases not matched to a gene: 5. The CDR3 runs 15 residues. The CDR3, as DNA: TGTGCCAGCAGCGTAGGCCTAGCGGATAACAATGAGCAGTTCTTC. Encoded protein: CASSVGLADNNEQFF.

As concerns this clonotype: A single base separates this from a much larger clone, so it may be a read error. This likely comes from a read error, as the CDR3 has no conserved phenylalanine or tryptophan at its end. The V gene is TRBV4-3, the J gene TRBJ2-7; 7 bases are a match to TRBD2. Germline loops: CDR1 LGHNA, CDR2 YSLEER. With V trimmed by 3 bases and J by 7 bases, 12 bases remained unmatched. The CDR3 spans 15 residues. The CDR3 DNA reads as TGCGCCAGCAGCCAGGCGGGAGACATTCCTGTTGAGCAGTACCTC. Its translation: CASSQAGDIPVEQYL.

This clonotype was seen repeatedly, ten times or more. This chain joins TRBV14 and TRBJ2-1, with D uncertain. This CDR3 is built from 11 residues. V lost 4 bases and J lost 13, with 11 bases in between. Germline V gene lookup returns CDR1 SGHDN and CDR2 FVKESK. This chain's CDR3 is CASSPGPRQFF. CDR3 nucleotide sequence: TGTGCCAGCAGCCCTGGACCGAGACAGTTCTTC.

This clonotype was observed a few times. V gene TRBV12-3 or TRBV12-4 combines with J gene TRBJ1-3; D call uncertain. The CDR3 is 11 residues long. V shed 5 bases and J shed 3 bases, with 2 bases lying between them. The CDR3 loop is CASSRGNTIYF. DNA for the CDR3: TGTGCCAGCAGTCGTGGAAACACCATATATTTT.

Regarding this clonotype: A much larger clone lies one base from this, so it may be a read error. The chain uses TRBV20-1 and TRBJ2-4; weak D call: TRBD2 (5 bases). The CDR3 length is 13 residues. Germline CDR1 and CDR2: DFQATT and SNEGSKA (reference sequence). The CDR3, as DNA: TGCAGTGCTAGACGCTGGGAGAAAAACATTCGGTACTTC. Its protein product is CSARRWEKNIRYF.

The table lists this clonotype with a few counts. This chain uses TRBV12-5 with TRBJ2-2; the D gene is possibly TRBD1 (5 bases). The CDR3 is made up of 15 amino acids. Trimming removed 7 bases at V and 1 base at J, with 13 bases between. Germline V CDR1 and CDR2: LGHNT, FRNRAP. The CDR3 region has the DNA TGTGCTAGTGCCGCCCTTACAGGGAACACCGGGGAGCTGTTTTTT. It translates to CASAALTGNTGELFF.

This clonotype was counted a few times. This chain connects TRBV24-1 to TRBJ2-1; a weak D match, TRBD2 (6 bases). Trimming stripped 3 bases from V and 6 bases from J, with 14 bases between. There are 15 residues in the CDR3. Germline V lookup: CDR1 KGHDR, CDR2 SFDVKD. The CDR3 loop reads CATSDPPDGSNEQFF. DNA of the CDR3: TGTGCCACCAGTGATCCGCCTGACGGGAGCAATGAGCAGTTCTTC.

CDR3 amino acids: CASSAGGKGNQPQHF. CDR3 sequence (DNA): TGTGCCAGCAGCGCAGGGGGCAAGGGCAATCAGCCCCAGCATTTT. The V and J genes are TRBV9 and TRBJ1-5; 8 bases agree with TRBD1. The CDR3 is made up of 15 amino acids. CDR1 is SGDLS, CDR2 YYNGEE, per germline. J lost 2 bases, V lost 3 bases, and 4 bases had no gene match. The full variable domain, completed using reference TRBV9 and TRBJ1-5, is DSGVTQTPKHLITATGQRVTLRCSPRSGDLSVYWYQQSLDQGLQFLIQYYNGEERAKGNILERFSAQQFPDLHSELNLSSLELGDSALYFCASSAGGKGNQPQHFGDGTRLSIL.

This chain uses TRBV28 with TRBJ2-7; 7 bases fit TRBD1. Per the germline V gene, CDR1 is MDHEN and CDR2 is SYDVKM. The CDR3 length is 15 residues. The ends lost 1 base at V and 4 bases at J; junction bases unmatched: 7. The CDR3 bases are TGTGCCAGCAGTTTATCCGTAGGGGGCGGGTACGAGCAGTACTTC. Encoded protein: CASSLSVGGGYEQYF.

The CDR3 bases are TGTGCCAGCAGCTTAGAATCTAGCGGGAGTAAATCCTACGAGCAGTACTTC. Protein: CASSLESSGSKSYEQYF. The rearrangement uses TRBV7-2 and TRBJ2-7; 10 bases line up with TRBD2. The CDR3 totals 17 residues. V dropped 1 base and J dropped 1; count of bases not matched to a gene: 7. CDR1 and CDR2 (germline): SGHTA, FQGNSA.

J is TRBJ2-5 and V is TRBV6-2 or TRBV6-3; 9 bases are shared with TRBD1. CDR3 size: 17 residues. CDR1 and CDR2 (germline): MNHEY, SVGEGT. V shed 5 bases, J shed 3 bases, and the junction held 13 bases outside the gene matches. The CDR3 loop reads CASSRDTGWTGEETQYF. Written as DNA, the CDR3 is TGTGCCAGCAGTCGCGATACAGGGTGGACAGGGGAAGAGACCCAGTACTTC.

This clonotype was counted many times. This chain joins TRBV12-3 or TRBV12-4 and TRBJ1-5, with TRBD1 identical over 7 bases. V lost 5 bases, J lost 2 bases, and 6 bases stayed unmatched. The CDR3 extends over 15 amino acids. CDR3 DNA: TGTGCCAGCAGTAGACAGGGCTACGGCAATCAGCCCCAGCATTTT. Protein sequence: CASSRQGYGNQPQHF.

The rearrangement links TRBV13 to TRBJ2-3; D might be TRBD2 (6 bases). The CDR3 has 15 amino acids. Germline lookup yields CDR1 PRHDT and CDR2 FYEKMQ (reference sequence). V gave up 5 bases and J gave up 5 bases, with 17 bases separating them. The CDR3 spells CASSQRAGSEDTQYF. The CDR3 region has the DNA TGTGCCAGCAGCCAGCGGGCGGGGTCGGAAGATACGCAGTATTTT. Variable domain in full (rest from reference TRBV13 and TRBJ2-3): AAGVIQSPRHLIKEKRETATLKCYPIPRHDTVYWYQQGPGQDPQFLISFYEKMQSDKGSIPDRFSAQQFSDYHSELNMSSLELGDSALYFCASSQRAGSEDTQYFGPGTRLTVL.

This clonotype has just a few counts. This chain connects TRBV20-1 to TRBJ2-7, with TRBD1 as a possible D gene (6 bases). This CDR3 contains 15 residues. CDR1 is DFQATT, CDR2 SNEGSKA, per germline (reference sequence). Trimming cost V 1 base and J 1 base, with 14 bases left between them. The CDR3 nucleotides read TGCAGTGCTAGAGCTGACAGGACCCCGTCCTACGAGCAGTACTTC. Its translation is CSARADRTPSYEQYF.

This clonotype was detected a few times. CDR3: CSAHRTSSSYNEQFF. CDR3 nucleotide sequence: TGCAGTGCCCATAGGACTTCAAGCTCCTACAATGAGCAGTTCTTC. The chain combines TRBV20-1 with TRBJ2-1; D perhaps matches TRBD2 (5 bases). This CDR3 is built from 15 residues. Per germline, CDR1 DFQATT and CDR2 SNEGSKA (reference sequence). V gave up 6 bases and J gave up 0 bases, with 15 bases separating them.